This T cell receptor (beta chain) was identified in a study of sequential checkpoint blockade in melanoma. On the study more broadly: Maintenance nivolumab came after either treatment sequence. Study conclusions and caveats: PD-L1 staining and CD8+ counts, not mutational load, tracked tumor T-cell clonality. Pretreatment TIL clonality tracked with response in the nivolumab-first arm.

Details on this clone: The antigen remains undetermined.

Only in-frame clones appear in the TCRdb table, and some are missing; sequencing was by immunoSEQ multiplex PCR. This table has 2,000 to 3,000 clones, under 30% appearing once. CDR1 and CDR2 (germline): MNHGY, SAAAGT. The V end was cut by 10 bases, the J end by 5 bases, with 17 bases between. CDR3 length: 13 amino acids. Treatment here: randomized to nivolumab then ipilimumab (arm A) or the reverse (arm B). The chain couples TRBV6-8 to TRBJ2-5; a possible D gene is TRBD2 (7 bases). This receptor was identified in a human donor with melanoma. Sequenced material: tumor tissue (inferred from file names), taken from a patient given nivolumab and ipilimumab in sequence. For the CDR3, the DNA is TGTGCCATCAGCGAAGGGGGGGCGGAGACCCAGTACTTC. Translated: CAISEGGAETQYF.